This TCR beta chain originates from a study of T cells in Graves' hyperthyroidism and ophthalmopathy. General study findings and limits: Most expanded thyroid clonotypes above 0.001 also appeared in blood. Prediction of ophthalmopathy progression came a median approximately 6.5 months pre-onset.

These patients, aged 18 to 65, had recently diagnosed hyperthyroidism lasting under 2 months. Diagnoses rested on clinical symptoms, serum thyroxine and TRAb, thyroid ultrasound and orbital computed tomography. Trimming took 0 bases from V and 4 from J, leaving 12 bases between them. The CDR3 runs 15 residues. Germline CDR1 MNHEY, CDR2 SMNVEV (reference sequence). This clonotype was recorded many times. Its antigen is undetermined. RNA transcripts served as the template for amplifying TCR beta CDR3 regions. TCR CDR3 regions were first amplified by RT-PCR with HTBI primers. TCRdb independently ran MiXCR on the multiplex PCR reads; one entry per CDR3 protein. The repertoire has about 98,000 distinct CDR3 sequences, approximately 42% of them found once; the top ten carry roughly 10%.

Input material: peripheral blood or thyroid tissue (not recorded which). This TCR was recovered from a woman in her 30s with Graves' hyperthyroidism. The gene calls are TRBV27 and TRBJ1-2; TRBD1 is a possible D gene (5 bases). Written as DNA, the CDR3 is TGTGCCAGCAGTTTATCGGCAGGGTACGGCTATGGCTACACCTTC. Its protein is CASSLSAGYGYGYTF.